This TCR beta chain was profiled in a study of control samples from healthy donors and cancer patients. TCRdb's table, derived via immunoSEQ multiplex PCR, lists solely in-frame clones and lacks some. Of around 200,000 clones in the sample, 90% to 95% are singletons; the top ten hold about 1.6%. This clone has a single count. With 1 base clipped from V and 4 bases from J, the junction kept 4 bases outside the gene matches. The CDR3 is 15 residues long. Germline assignment: CDR1 LGHDT and CDR2 YNNKEL (reference sequence). Sequenced input: blood. The chain recombines TRBV3-1 (or the pseudogene TRBV3-2) with TRBJ1-2; TRBD1 aligns across 9 bases. This receptor was obtained from a middle-aged man in good health. CDR3 region: CASSQAPGQGYGYTF. The DNA of the CDR3 is TGTGCCAGCAGCCAAGCGCCGGGACAGGGCTATGGCTACACCTTC.